These T cell receptor beta chains were read from a single sample in a study of control samples from healthy donors and cancer patients. Sequenced by immunoSEQ multiplex PCR; TCRdb stores in-frame clones only, minus some. The top ten hold about 1.5% of the sample, which has over 85,000 clones, 80% to 95% seen once. Sample: blood. The receptors shown here come from a woman aged 30 to 39 in good health. The CDR3 runs from the conserved cysteine through the conserved F or W. A D gene is named only where the DNA matches it firmly. Not all rows give a size; the values are once, few, many and, for expanded clones, a class.

v_gene,j_gene,abundance,d_gene,CDR3nt,CDR3aa
TRBV5-4,TRBJ2-3,NA,TRBD1,TGTGCCAGCAACATATGGGGGACAGGGCAGTATTTT,CASNIWGTGQYF
TRBV7-9,TRBJ1-1,NA,NA,TGTGCCAGCAGCAGAGACAGGAACACTGAAGCTTTCTTT,CASSRDRNTEAFF
TRBV19,TRBJ1-5,NA,NA,TGTGCCAGTAGTATAGTATCCGGTAATCAGCCCCAGCATTTT,CASSIVSGNQPQHF
TRBV27,TRBJ1-2,NA,NA,TGTGCCAGCAGTTTATCCCGGGCCTTCGGGGGAGGCTACACCTTC,CASSLSRAFGGGYTF
TRBV19,TRBJ2-2,NA,TRBD2,TGTGCCAGTAGTATCGGCGGGAGCCACGGGGAGCTGTTTTTT,CASSIGGSHGELFF
TRBV3-1/TRBV3-2,TRBJ1-5,NA,NA,TGTGCCAGCAGCCAATCCAAACAGGGATTCAACCAGCCCCAGCATTTT,CASSQSKQGFNQPQHF
TRBV24-1,TRBJ2-3,NA,NA,TGTGCCACCAGTGCGGCAACTAGCACAGATACGCAGTATTTT,CATSAATSTDTQYF
TRBV4-2,TRBJ1-2,NA,NA,TGTGCCAGCAGCCAAGAGCGACAGGCCCTATACTATGGCTACACCTTC,CASSQERQALYYGYTF
TRBV7-9,TRBJ2-7,NA,NA,TGTGCCAGCAGGTCTGAGGCGAGTTACGAGCAGTACTTC,CASRSEASYEQYF
TRBV6-1,TRBJ2-1,NA,NA,TGTGCCAGCAGTGAAGAGGTCTTAAAGAGCAGGCAGTTCTTC,CASSEEVLKSRQFF
TRBV7-3,TRBJ2-2,NA,NA,TGTGCCAGCAGCTATGGGGGCCGAGACGGGGAGCTGTTTTTT,CASSYGGRDGELFF
TRBV5-8,TRBJ1-3,NA,NA,TGTGCAGGCGGGAAGGTGGGAAACACCATATATTTT,CAGGKVGNTIYF
TRBV28,TRBJ1-2,NA,NA,TGTGCCAGCAGTTACCTCGTGGGTCTCTATGGCTACACCTTC,CASSYLVGLYGYTF
TRBV5-1,TRBJ2-2,NA,TRBD1,TGCGCCAGCAGCTTGGGGGCAGGGGGCTATGCCGGGGAGCTGTTTTTT,CASSLGAGGYAGELFF
TRBV9,TRBJ1-4,NA,NA,TGTGCCAGCAGCCCCGCGGGTGACGAAAAACTGTTTTTT,CASSPAGDEKLFF
TRBV7-2,TRBJ2-7,NA,TRBD1,TGTGCCAGCAGCTTAGGACAGGGGGCTTACGAGCAGTACTTC,CASSLGQGAYEQYF
TRBV2,TRBJ2-1,NA,NA,TGTGCCAGCAGTGAAGCGGTTACTATAAAGTTCTTC,CASSEAVTIKFF
TRBV6-1,TRBJ1-2,NA,NA,TGTGCCAGCAGTGAAGAGGCCCTTACTAACTATGGCTACACCTTC,CASSEEALTNYGYTF
TRBV10-1,TRBJ2-1,NA,NA,TGCGCCAGCAGCCTCGGGACGGTTCCCTACAATGAGCAGTTCTTC,CASSLGTVPYNEQFF
TRBV6-2/TRBV6-3,TRBJ1-1,NA,NA,TGTGCCAGCAGTTACAGGGGACCCACTGAAGCTTTCTTT,CASSYRGPTEAFF
TRBV7-8,TRBJ1-2,NA,NA,TGTGCCAGCAGCCCCACCCCCGGGCCCGGTGGCTACACCTTC,CASSPTPGPGGYTF
TRBV4-1,TRBJ1-6,NA,NA,TGCGCCAGCTCCCAGGTTTTGGTTTCACCCCTCCACTTT,CASSQVLVSPLHF
TRBV28,TRBJ1-4,once,NA,TGTGCCAGCAGTTTATTACGGGAGGTTAAGGAAAAACTGTTTTTT,CASSLLREVKEKLFF
TRBV4-1,TRBJ1-3,once,NA,TGCGCCAGCAGCCAAGGAATGGACGGGTACTCTGGAAACACCATATATTTT,CASSQGMDGYSGNTIYF
TRBV4-1,TRBJ2-1,NA,NA,TGCGCCAGCAGCCGATTGGAAAGGGATGAGCAGTTCTTC,CASSRLERDEQFF
TRBV4-2,TRBJ1-2,NA,NA,TGTGCCAGCAGCCAAGTTAATTCGCCAGGGGGCTACACCTTC,CASSQVNSPGGYTF
TRBV27,TRBJ2-1,NA,NA,TGTGCCAGCAGTTTATTCCGATGGGGGGAGAGGGAAGGTGAGCAGTTCTTC,CASSLFRWGEREGEQFF
TRBV19,TRBJ1-5,NA,NA,TGTGCCAGCAGAGAATGGGGTGGGGCGGGTAAAGGCAATCAGCCCCAGCATTTT,CASREWGGAGKGNQPQHF
TRBV10-3,TRBJ1-1,NA,TRBD1,TGTGCCACCAGGACAGGGGGTCAAGCTTTCTTT,CATRTGGQAFF
TRBV7-2,TRBJ2-1,NA,NA,TGTGCCAGCAGCCTCAGGACTACAAGCTCCTACAATGAGCAGTTCTTC,CASSLRTTSSYNEQFF
TRBV5-1,TRBJ2-5,NA,TRBD1,TGCGCCAGCAGCTTGAGGTCGACAGGGGGCTGGGAGACCCAGTACTTC,CASSLRSTGGWETQYF
TRBV1,TRBJ2-7,NA,NA,TGCACCAGCAGCCCGCGAAGTCAGGGGCTCCACCGCTGCCGGTACGAGCAGTACTTC,CTSSPRSQGLHRCRYEQYF
TRBV21-1,TRBJ1-2,NA,NA,TGTGCCAGCGCGGACTACCCAACTAACTATGGCTACACCTTC,CASADYPTNYGYTF
TRBV10-3,TRBJ1-6,NA,NA,TGTGCCACAGGACAGTTAGATAATTCACCCCTCCACTTT,CATGQLDNSPLHF
TRBV18,TRBJ2-5,few,TRBD1,TGTGCCAGCTCACCACGTGAGGGGGCGAGTCAAGAGACCCAGTACTTC,CASSPREGASQETQYF
TRBV4-1,TRBJ2-6,NA,TRBD1,TGCGCCAGCAGCCCGTCGGACAGGGAACGCTCTGGGGCCAACGTCCTGACTTTC,CASSPSDRERSGANVLTF
TRBV3-1/TRBV3-2,TRBJ1-2,NA,NA,TGTGCCAGCAGCCAATGGCAGGGGCTGTCCTATGGCTACACCTTC,CASSQWQGLSYGYTF
TRBV2,TRBJ2-3,NA,TRBD1,TGTGCCAGCAGTCAGACAGGGTTCGCAGATACGCAGTATTTT,CASSQTGFADTQYF